The entry that follows covers one T cell receptor beta chain sequence. Its specificity is not known. This specimen comes from a study of blood T cells in healthy people across ages. The use of a sample-barcoded 5' primer and a J-beta primer mix characterized a second PCR of about 7 to 12 cycles. TCRdb redid the calling of the 5' RACE reads with MiXCR, one entry per CDR3 protein. The sample includes around 790,000 distinct CDR3 sequences, more than 40% of them seen just once. The germline CDR1 and CDR2 sequences are LGHNA and YSLEER. The CDR3 totals 17 residues. V lost 4 bases and J 0 bases, leaving 13 bases between the germline ends. Study-wide results and caveats: Older age coincided with a roughly linear decline in TCR beta diversity per million T cells.

Aged about 6 to 95, donors were systemically healthy Caucasians from Russia. This sequence was found in a man aged 55 to 69 in good health. V usage is TRBV4-3 and J usage is TRBJ1-6, with D tentatively TRBD1 (6 bases). The sequencing input was blood. This CDR3 reads CASSLDTGISYNSPLHF. The CDR3 nucleotides read TGCGCCAGCAGCCTCGACACAGGGATCTCCTATAATTCACCCCTCCACTTT.